This is a list of T cell receptor beta chains from one sample in a study of blood T cells in healthy people across ages. Each CDR3 protein is one row after TCRdb ran MiXCR on the 5' RACE reads. Of around 1,000,000 distinct CDR3 sequences in the sample, 20% to 25% were seen once. The same data also contributed to another study, on T cells of mothers and their children.

Sequenced material: blood. These receptors were taken from a girl aged 2-15 years in good health. Both conserved end residues are part of each CDR3. The order of the fields is V gene, CDR3 length, D gene, J gene, clone size, CDR3 protein, CDR3 DNA. A D gene is named only where the DNA matches it firmly. A clone size is listed for some rows: how often the clone was seen (once, few, many), or a class if it is expanded.

V: TRBV28; length: 15; D: .; J: TRBJ2-7; size: .; CDR3: CASSYNRAYPYEQYF; DNA: TGTGCCAGCAGTTACAACAGGGCATATCCCTACGAGCAGTACTTC
V: TRBV19; length: 14; D: .; J: TRBJ1-2; size: .; CDR3: CASSIGSANYGYTF; DNA: TGTGCCAGTAGTATAGGCAGCGCCAACTATGGCTACACCTTC
V: TRBV4-1; length: 15; D: .; J: TRBJ2-4; size: .; CDR3: CASRNPGVAKNIQYF; DNA: TGCGCCAGCAGGAATCCGGGGGTAGCCAAAAACATTCAGTACTTC
V: TRBV5-4; length: 14; D: .; J: TRBJ1-2; size: .; CDR3: CASSAGGSNYGYTF; DNA: TGTGCCAGCAGCGCCGGAGGCTCTAACTATGGCTACACCTTC
V: TRBV5-1; length: 15; D: .; J: TRBJ2-5; size: .; CDR3: CASSLAAAQAETQYF; DNA: TGCGCCAGCAGCTTGGCCGCGGCGCAAGCAGAGACCCAGTACTTC
V: TRBV20-1; length: 16; D: .; J: TRBJ2-6; size: few; CDR3: CSASPTGTSGANVLTF; DNA: TGCAGTGCCTCCCCGACAGGTACCTCTGGGGCCAACGTCCTGACTTTC
V: TRBV19; length: 14; D: .; J: TRBJ1-1; size: few; CDR3: CASSASDPSTEAFF; DNA: TGTGCCAGTAGTGCATCGGACCCGAGCACTGAAGCTTTCTTT
V: TRBV27; length: 15; D: .; J: TRBJ2-5; size: few; CDR3: CASSRPPGYQETQYF; DNA: TGTGCCAGCAGCCGTCCACCGGGGTACCAAGAGACCCAGTACTTC
V: TRBV10-3; length: 14; D: TRBD2; J: TRBJ2-7; size: .; CDR3: CAIGRGLSTYEQYF; DNA: TGTGCCATCGGGAGGGGACTATCAACATACGAGCAGTACTTC
V: TRBV29-1; length: 14; D: .; J: TRBJ2-5; size: few; CDR3: CSVEKAERQETQYF; DNA: TGCAGCGTTGAAAAAGCAGAGAGACAAGAGACCCAGTACTTC
V: TRBV13; length: 15; D: TRBD1; J: TRBJ1-1; size: few; CDR3: CASSSRDRDGTEAFF; DNA: TGTGCCAGCAGCTCCCGGGACAGGGATGGCACTGAAGCTTTCTTT
V: TRBV7-9; length: 12; D: .; J: TRBJ2-4; size: few; CDR3: CASSLGLNIQYF; DNA: TGTGCCAGCAGCTTAGGACTAAATATTCAGTACTTC
V: TRBV27; length: 15; D: TRBD2; J: TRBJ2-5; size: .; CDR3: CASTVSGTSGETQYF; DNA: TGTGCCAGCACCGTCTCGGGGACTAGCGGAGAGACCCAGTACTTC
V: TRBV20-1; length: 14; D: TRBD2; J: TRBJ2-5; size: few; CDR3: CSAREAGTGATQYF; DNA: TGCAGTGCCAGAGAAGCGGGAACGGGCGCAACCCAGTACTTC
V: TRBV5-1; length: 17; D: .; J: TRBJ2-1; size: few; CDR3: CASSLTLAGSSYNEQFF; DNA: TGCGCCAGCAGCTTGACCCTCGCGGGCAGCTCCTACAATGAGCAGTTCTTC
V: TRBV7-8; length: 16; D: .; J: TRBJ2-1; size: .; CDR3: CASTGGVAAFDNEQFF; DNA: TGTGCCAGCACCGGAGGGGTAGCGGCGTTTGACAATGAGCAGTTCTTC
V: TRBV29-1; length: 13; D: .; J: TRBJ1-5; size: .; CDR3: CSVGLGSNQPQHF; DNA: TGCAGCGTTGGCCTTGGGAGCAATCAGCCCCAGCATTTT
V: TRBV9; length: 16; D: TRBD2; J: TRBJ2-1; size: many; CDR3: CASSAMGLAGVSEQFF; DNA: TGTGCCAGCAGCGCGATGGGACTAGCGGGGGTAAGTGAGCAGTTCTTC
V: TRBV11-2; length: 15; D: .; J: TRBJ2-5; size: .; CDR3: CASEMGAVSQETQYF; DNA: TGTGCCTCCGAAATGGGGGCCGTATCCCAAGAGACCCAGTACTTC
V: TRBV7-8; length: 17; D: TRBD2; J: TRBJ2-5; size: .; CDR3: CASSLNIGLAGGETQYF; DNA: TGTGCCAGCAGCTTAAACATCGGGCTAGCGGGAGGAGAGACCCAGTACTTC
V: TRBV18; length: 14; D: TRBD1; J: TRBJ1-4; size: .; CDR3: CASSQQGVGEKLFF; DNA: TGTGCCAGCTCCCAACAGGGGGTCGGTGAAAAACTGTTTTTT
V: TRBV6-5; length: 16; D: .; J: TRBJ2-5; size: .; CDR3: CASSSLGGSFGETQYF; DNA: TGTGCCAGCAGTTCCCTTGGGGGATCTTTCGGGGAGACCCAGTACTTC
V: TRBV15; length: 15; D: .; J: TRBJ1-4; size: few; CDR3: CATSRDKGLGEKLFF; DNA: TGTGCCACCAGCAGAGATAAGGGGCTGGGAGAAAAACTGTTTTTT
V: TRBV28; length: 20; D: TRBD2; J: TRBJ2-5; size: few; CDR3: CASSLFRAGGRSSDEETQYF; DNA: TGTGCCAGCAGTTTATTCCGAGCGGGAGGGAGGTCCAGCGACGAAGAGACCCAGTACTTC
V: TRBV7-9; length: 14; D: .; J: TRBJ2-6; size: few; CDR3: CASSLARGANVLTF; DNA: TGTGCCAGCAGCCTAGCCCGAGGGGCCAACGTCCTGACTTTC
V: TRBV7-3; length: 20; D: TRBD2; J: TRBJ2-1; size: once; CDR3: CASSLGRGVAGHLPYNEQFF; DNA: TGTGCCAGCAGCTTAGGTAGAGGAGTAGCGGGACATTTACCCTACAATGAGCAGTTCTTC
V: TRBV7-9; length: 13; D: .; J: TRBJ2-1; size: .; CDR3: CASSLPLSDEQFF; DNA: TGTGCCAGCAGCTTACCGTTGAGTGATGAGCAGTTCTTC
V: TRBV20-1; length: 13; D: .; J: TRBJ2-5; size: .; CDR3: CSARLGKGETQYF; DNA: TGCAGTGCTAGGTTGGGTAAGGGGGAGACCCAGTACTTC
V: TRBV6-8; length: 10; D: .; J: TRBJ2-1; size: few; CDR3: CASPAGNQFF; DNA: TGTGCCAGCCCCGCGGGAAATCAGTTCTTC
V: TRBV28; length: 19; D: .; J: TRBJ2-4; size: few; CDR3: CASSFWLSSRDKQGNIQYF; DNA: TGTGCCAGCAGTTTTTGGCTCTCTTCCAGGGATAAACAGGGAAACATTCAGTACTTC
V: TRBV20-1; length: 15; D: .; J: TRBJ2-1; size: .; CDR3: CSAPNTGGADNEQFF; DNA: TGCAGTGCTCCTAATACAGGGGGGGCGGACAATGAGCAGTTCTTC
V: TRBV28; length: 14; D: TRBD1; J: TRBJ1-2; size: few; CDR3: CASSFGTGPSGYTF; DNA: TGTGCCAGCAGTTTCGGGACAGGGCCCTCTGGCTACACCTTC
V: TRBV9; length: 15; D: .; J: TRBJ2-2; size: .; CDR3: CASSVLSSETGELFF; DNA: TGTGCCAGCAGCGTACTTTCCTCCGAAACCGGGGAGCTGTTTTTT
V: TRBV4-1; length: 17; D: TRBD2; J: TRBJ2-1; size: .; CDR3: CASSQDPTSGSANEQFF; DNA: TGCGCCAGCAGCCAAGATCCTACTAGCGGGAGTGCGAATGAGCAGTTCTTC
V: TRBV11-1; length: 14; D: .; J: TRBJ2-1; size: .; CDR3: CASSPSGALNEQFF; DNA: TGTGCCAGCAGCCCTTCCGGGGCGCTCAATGAGCAGTTCTTC
V: TRBV4-1; length: 17; D: TRBD1; J: TRBJ2-7; size: .; CDR3: CASSQVLEGQGVDEQYF; DNA: TGCGCCAGCAGCCAAGTTTTAGAAGGACAGGGGGTAGACGAGCAGTACTTC
V: TRBV6-6; length: 14; D: .; J: TRBJ2-5; size: .; CDR3: CASSPGTPLETQYF; DNA: TGTGCCAGCAGCCCCGGGACACCGTTAGAGACCCAGTACTTC
V: TRBV5-8; length: 15; D: .; J: TRBJ2-7; size: few; CDR3: CASSLVVANTYEQYF; DNA: TGTGCCAGCAGCTTGGTGGTAGCGAATACCTACGAGCAGTACTTC
V: TRBV11-1; length: 12; D: .; J: TRBJ1-5; size: .; CDR3: CASSPLYQPQHF; DNA: TGTGCCAGCAGCCCATTATATCAGCCCCAGCATTTT
V: TRBV25-1; length: 15; D: .; J: TRBJ2-7; size: few; CDR3: CASSEYLGYTYEQYF; DNA: TGTGCCAGCAGTGAATACCTTGGTTACACCTACGAGCAGTACTTC
V: TRBV27; length: 16; D: .; J: TRBJ1-2; size: few; CDR3: CASSLSGVGDPYGYTF; DNA: TGTGCCAGCAGTTTATCAGGGGTTGGGGATCCCTATGGCTACACCTTC
V: TRBV27; length: 15; D: TRBD2; J: TRBJ2-7; size: .; CDR3: CASSPSGGSGYEQYF; DNA: TGTGCCAGCAGCCCCTCGGGCGGGAGTGGGTACGAGCAGTACTTC
V: TRBV28; length: 15; D: .; J: TRBJ1-5; size: few; CDR3: CASSSTQPLRQPQHF; DNA: TGTGCCAGCAGTTCGACCCAGCCTCTTCGCCAGCCCCAGCATTTT
V: TRBV6-2/TRBV6-3; length: 15; D: .; J: TRBJ2-1; size: .; CDR3: CASTHASGAGNEQFF; DNA: TGTGCCAGCACCCATGCTTCGGGGGCGGGGAATGAGCAGTTCTTC
V: TRBV20-1; length: 14; D: TRBD1; J: TRBJ2-7; size: few; CDR3: CSARFRDSLYEQYF; DNA: TGCAGTGCTAGGTTCCGGGACAGTCTCTACGAGCAGTACTTC